The 23 T cell receptor beta chains reported below all come from one sample, sequenced in a study of blood T cell repertoires in COVID-19. This table comes from immunoSEQ multiplex PCR, and its TCRdb copy is limited to in-frame clones, with some not included. The sample lists approximately 170,000 clones, around 81% occurring once. Source material: peripheral blood. Source of these receptors: a man aged 60 to 69 with active or convalescent COVID-19.

The V and J genes are TRBV20-1 and TRBJ1-4, with 12 bases that match TRBD1. The CDR3 is made up of 15 amino acids. Germline lookup yields CDR1 DFQATT and CDR2 SNEGSKA (reference sequence). Trimming took 6 bases from V and 11 from J; bases not matched to a gene: 13. CDR3 nucleotides: TGCAGTGCCAGTTACACCGGGACAGGGGGCGGGAAACTGTTTTTT. This sequence encodes CSASYTGTGGGKLFF.

Regarding this clone: One end of the junction fails to match germline, which may point to a read error. The V and J genes are TRBV7-9 and TRBJ1-2; D is unclear. CDR3 length: 13 residues. Germline-derived CDR1 and CDR2 are SEHNR and FQNEAQ (reference sequence). Here the CDR3 DNA reads TGTGCCAGCAGCTTAGCGAACTCTAGACTGCTTGCCTTC. Translating gives CASSLANSRLLAF.

The chain combines TRBV6-5 with TRBJ2-1; 8 bases fit TRBD2. CDR1 and CDR2 from the germline V gene are MNHEY and SVGAGI. V dropped 7 bases and J dropped 4; count of bases not matched to a gene: 9. The CDR3 is 15 amino acids. CDR3 DNA: TGTGCCAGCACGCCCGGGGGGGAAGGGTACAATGAGCAGTTCTTC. It codes for CASTPGGEGYNEQFF.

DNA for the CDR3: TGTGCCAGCAGCTTAGTGGATCCGACAGGCGCAATTTACGAGCAGTACTTC. This sequence encodes CASSLVDPTGAIYEQYF. The chain has TRBV11-2 and TRBJ2-7, with D perhaps TRBD1 (6 bases). Trimming took off 1 base at V and 4 bases at J, with 20 bases between the two ends. CDR1 and CDR2 (germline): SGHAT, FQNNGV. This CDR3 has 17 amino acids.

The chain recombines TRBV9 with TRBJ1-5; D is ambiguous. V lost 3 bases and J 0 bases, leaving 10 bases between the germline ends. The CDR3 has 15 amino acids. From germline, CDR1 is SGDLS and CDR2 YYNGEE. The DNA for the CDR3 is TGTGCCAGCAGCGCGACAAGTTATAGCAATCAGCCCCAGCATTTT. Translated: CASSATSYSNQPQHF.

The rearrangement uses TRBV28 and TRBJ2-1; 7 bases are shared with TRBD2. CDR1 and CDR2 from the germline V gene are MDHEN and SYDVKM. This CDR3 is 15 amino acids long. Unmatched junction bases numbered 15, after V lost 11 bases and J lost 5 bases. CDR3 coding DNA: TGTGCCGCATCCCATAGCGGGCCACTTCACAATGAGCAGTTCTTC. Protein product: CAASHSGPLHNEQFF.

The V and J genes are TRBV14 and TRBJ2-5; 9 bases agree with TRBD2. J gave up 6 bases and V 0 bases, and 11 bases lay outside the gene matches. Germline V lookup: CDR1 SGHDN, CDR2 FVKESK. The CDR3 is made up of 17 amino acids. The CDR3 DNA sequence: TGTGCCAGCAGCCAAGAATACATGGCGGGAGGGCCCAAGACCCAGTACTTC. It is translated as CASSQEYMAGGPKTQYF. Full variable domain (rest looked up from reference TRBV14 and TRBJ2-5): EAGVTQFPSHSVIEKGQTVTLRCDPISGHDNLYWYRRVMGKEIKFLLHFVKESKQDESGMPNNRFLAERTGGTYSTLKVQPAELEDSGVYFCASSQEYMAGGPKTQYFGPGTRLLVL.

The chain recombines TRBV19 with TRBJ1-6; D is unclear. The V gene's germline CDR1 is LNHDA and CDR2 SQIVND (reference sequence). The CDR3 sequence is 15 residues long. V lost 8 bases and J 0 bases, leaving 11 bases between the germline ends. In DNA form, the CDR3 reads TGTGCCAGTGGAGGCGGGCCCTCCTATAATTCACCCCTCCACTTT. Its protein product is CASGGGPSYNSPLHF.

The V gene is TRBV6-5, the J gene TRBJ1-1; D is ambiguous. V dropped 9 bases and J dropped 1 base, with 12 bases sitting between them. The V gene's germline CDR1 is MNHEY and CDR2 SVGAGI. The CDR3 is 13 amino acids. This chain's CDR3 is CASLVPGNTEAFF. For the CDR3, the DNA is TGTGCCAGTCTGGTCCCGGGGAACACTGAAGCTTTCTTT.

The gene calls are TRBV19 and TRBJ1-3, with 9 bases matching TRBD1. The V gene end was trimmed by 5 bases and the J gene end by 2 bases; junction bases not matched to a gene: 7. The CDR3 sequence is 16 residues long. Germline V gives CDR1 LNHDA, CDR2 SQIVND (reference sequence). The CDR3 bases are TGTGCCAGTAGTCCCTCCGGGACAGGGACTGGAAACACCATATATTTT. This codes for CASSPSGTGTGNTIYF.

V and J are TRBV29-1 and TRBJ2-1, with TRBD1 matching over 7 bases. Looked up from germline, CDR1 is SQVTM and CDR2 is ANQGSEA. The CDR3 length is 15 residues. V shed 1 base, J shed 1 base, and the junction held 4 bases outside the gene matches. The CDR3 DNA reads as TGCAGCGTTGAAGGAACAGGGGATTCCTACAATGAGCAGTTCTTC. This sequence encodes CSVEGTGDSYNEQFF.

The chain recombines TRBV4-1 with TRBJ1-1; TRBD1 is a possible D gene (5 bases). This CDR3 contains 16 residues. The germline gives CDR1 MGHRA, CDR2 YSYEKL. V lost 1 base and J 4 bases, leaving 16 bases between the germline ends. The CDR3 sequence: CASSQVLAATATEAFF. CDR3 nucleotide sequence: TGCGCCAGCAGCCAAGTTCTGGCCGCGACAGCCACTGAAGCTTTCTTT.

This clone was observed once. V gene TRBV7-3 combines with J gene TRBJ2-2; 8 nucleotides agree with TRBD2. Germline lookup yields CDR1 SGHTA and CDR2 FQGTGA. The CDR3 is made up of 17 amino acids. With V trimmed by 3 bases and J by 5 bases, 11 bases remained unmatched. This chain's CDR3 is CASSLGLGASGTGELFF. The CDR3 DNA follows: TGTGCCAGCAGCTTGGGACTAGGGGCCTCCGGAACCGGGGAGCTGTTTTTT.

The chain links TRBV7-3 to TRBJ1-1; the match to TRBD1 covers 7 bases. The CDR3 length is 14 residues. CDR1 is SGHTA, CDR2 FQGTGA, per germline. Trimming took 5 bases from V and 7 from J; bases not matched to a gene: 10. The CDR3 here is CASSPSRDSNEAFF. The CDR3 DNA reads as TGTGCCAGCAGCCCGTCCCGGGACAGCAATGAAGCTTTCTTT.

The chain has TRBV5-4 and TRBJ2-7, with 12 nucleotides matching TRBD2. The CDR3 has 14 residues. Germline values: CDR1 SGHNT, CDR2 YYREEE (reference sequence). V shed 4 bases, J shed 4 bases, and the junction held 3 bases outside the gene matches. CDR3 sequence: CASSPGLAGYEQYF. The CDR3 DNA sequence: TGTGCCAGCAGCCCGGGACTAGCGGGTTACGAGCAGTACTTC.

This clone was observed once. The gene calls are TRBV4-2 and TRBJ2-2, with 7 positions matching TRBD1. Trimming cost V 0 bases and J 6 bases; bases outside gene matches: 4. CDR3 length: 15 amino acids. Per germline, CDR1 LGHNA and CDR2 YNFKEQ. The CDR3 DNA follows: TGTGCCAGCAGCCAAGATCACAGGGGCCCCGGGGAGCTGTTTTTT. Translation gives CASSQDHRGPGELFF.

The J gene is TRBJ2-1, the V gene TRBV10-3; 8 positions agree with TRBD2. The trim removed 3 bases at V and 9 bases at J, leaving 4 bases unmatched. Germline CDR1 ENHRY, CDR2 SYGVKD. The CDR3 covers 13 residues. CDR3 amino acids: CAISDREGLEQFF. The CDR3 DNA follows: TGTGCCATCAGTGACCGGGAGGGCCTTGAGCAGTTCTTC.

The rearrangement links TRBV4-1 to TRBJ2-7, with 8 bases matching TRBD2. V lost 1 base, J lost 6 bases, and 8 bases stayed unmatched. The CDR3 spans 15 residues. CDR1 MGHRA and CDR2 YSYEKL come from the germline V gene. CDR3 in DNA: TGCGCCAGCAGCCAAGGTGGGGTAGCGGGACCCGAGCAGTACTTC. It translates to CASSQGGVAGPEQYF.

The chain carries TRBV27 and TRBJ2-2; possible D gene TRBD1, 6 bases. The CDR3 is 14 residues long. The ends were cut back, 3 bases at V and 4 bases at J, with 9 bases in the middle. Germline CDR1 and CDR2: MNHEY and SMNVEV (reference sequence). The DNA of the CDR3 is TGTGCCAGCAGTTTCTCAGGGGCCACCGGGGAGCTGTTTTTT. Translated: CASSFSGATGELFF.

The chain employs TRBV6-1 and TRBJ2-3; 8 positions agree with TRBD2. The CDR3 extends over 15 amino acids. CDR1 and CDR2 from the germline V gene are MNHNS and SASEGT. J gave up 3 bases and V 3 bases, and 5 bases lay outside the gene matches. The CDR3 sequence is CASSDGVAGTDTQYF. The CDR3 DNA is TGTGCCAGCAGTGACGGGGTAGCGGGGACAGATACGCAGTATTTT.

The CDR3: CASSLVDRRAGGAQYF. In DNA, the CDR3 is TGTGCCAGCAGCTTAGTCGATCGTAGGGCCGGAGGGGCCCAGTACTTC. The chain employs TRBV7-9 and TRBJ2-5, with D possibly TRBD2 on 6 matching bases. CDR1 and CDR2 from the germline V gene are SEHNR and FQNEAQ (reference sequence). The CDR3 runs 16 residues. V gave up 1 base and J gave up 9 bases, with 21 bases separating them.

This chain joins TRBV5-4 and TRBJ2-5; TRBD2 matches at 13 bases. Germline loops: CDR1 SGHNT, CDR2 YYREEE (reference sequence). The CDR3 is made up of 16 amino acids. Trimming at V came to 2 bases and at J to 2 bases, leaving 3 bases not matched to a gene. In DNA, the CDR3 is TGTGCCAGCAGCTTCACTAGCGGGGGGGGGCAAGAGACCCAGTACTTC. It encodes CASSFTSGGGQETQYF.

The chain joins TRBV4-2 to TRBJ2-3; the match to TRBD2 covers 10 bases. This CDR3 has 15 residues. With V trimmed by 1 base and J by 3 bases, 1 base remained unmatched. Germline lookup yields CDR1 LGHNA and CDR2 YNFKEQ. CDR3 loop: CASSQGAGGTDTQYF. The CDR3 nucleotides are TGTGCCAGCAGCCAAGGAGCGGGGGGGACAGATACGCAGTATTTT.